The rows below give T cell receptor beta chains drawn from one sample of a study of T cell responses to AZD1222 COVID-19 vaccine. Assay: immunoSEQ multiplex PCR; the TCRdb copy retains only in-frame clones and omits some. Of some 190,000 clones listed, approximately 91% are singletons. The sample here was peripheral blood, taken 28 days after the second AZD1222 dose. The origin of the receptors is an adult who received the AZD1222 COVID-19 vaccine. The CDR3 runs from the conserved cysteine through the conserved F or W. The size of a clone is reported for some rows only, either as once, few or many, or as a class for expanded clones.

v_call: TRBV7-3; clone_size: NA; cdr3_aa: CASSLQGASTEAFF
v_call: TRBV1; clone_size: NA; cdr3_aa: CTSSQAKNPLMTVFANTEAFF
v_call: TRBV4-1; clone_size: NA; cdr3_aa: CASSQGAYNSPLHF
v_call: TRBV16; clone_size: once; cdr3_aa: CASSHHRGDSPLHF
v_call: TRBV3-1/TRBV3-2; clone_size: NA; cdr3_aa: CASSSPPGVAEAFF
v_call: TRBV2; clone_size: NA; cdr3_aa: CASSDPEGNSPLHF
v_call: TRBV19; clone_size: once; cdr3_aa: CASSIAVGGSEQFF
v_call: TRBV19; clone_size: NA; cdr3_aa: CASSIGGGLQETQYF
v_call: TRBV7-9; clone_size: NA; cdr3_aa: CASSLIFGGREKLFF
v_call: TRBV4-1; clone_size: NA; cdr3_aa: CASSQDPPGPQETQYF
v_call: TRBV9; clone_size: NA; cdr3_aa: CASSTSGSTYNEQFF
v_call: TRBV9; clone_size: NA; cdr3_aa: CASSVEWTSGKTDTGELFF
v_call: TRBV7-9; clone_size: NA; cdr3_aa: CASSSRNTEAFF
v_call: TRBV4-1; clone_size: NA; cdr3_aa: CASSLETGGFEVFQYF
v_call: TRBV28; clone_size: NA; cdr3_aa: CASSLFGRASSGNTIYF
v_call: TRBV6-6; clone_size: NA; cdr3_aa: CASSYSVGTGNEQFF
v_call: TRBV19; clone_size: once; cdr3_aa: CASTPFPGTGGRFTIAGYTF
v_call: TRBV19; clone_size: NA; cdr3_aa: CASSIPTGSAGTEAFF
v_call: TRBV6-1; clone_size: NA; cdr3_aa: CASSEFGASVQETQYF
v_call: TRBV19; clone_size: NA; cdr3_aa: CASSPLGGRDYGYTF
v_call: TRBV7-9; clone_size: NA; cdr3_aa: CASSVEGIQGYEQYF
v_call: TRBV5-8; clone_size: NA; cdr3_aa: CASPWEPLSLAKNIQYF
v_call: TRBV7-6; clone_size: NA; cdr3_aa: CASSLVNEQYF
v_call: TRBV6-1; clone_size: NA; cdr3_aa: CASSEFGGRVGETQYF
v_call: TRBV3-1/TRBV3-2; clone_size: NA; cdr3_aa: CASRQQGAGGIDEQFF
v_call: TRBV15; clone_size: NA; cdr3_aa: CATSLAADSGNTIYF
v_call: TRBV14; clone_size: NA; cdr3_aa: CASSPLAGKDEKLFF
v_call: TRBV4-1; clone_size: NA; cdr3_aa: CASSQDSQETQYF
v_call: TRBV27; clone_size: once; cdr3_aa: CASSFQGQGAATEAFF
v_call: TRBV7-8; clone_size: NA; cdr3_aa: CASSSRVLRGSPLHF
v_call: TRBV5-1; clone_size: NA; cdr3_aa: CASSLEHEGGELFF